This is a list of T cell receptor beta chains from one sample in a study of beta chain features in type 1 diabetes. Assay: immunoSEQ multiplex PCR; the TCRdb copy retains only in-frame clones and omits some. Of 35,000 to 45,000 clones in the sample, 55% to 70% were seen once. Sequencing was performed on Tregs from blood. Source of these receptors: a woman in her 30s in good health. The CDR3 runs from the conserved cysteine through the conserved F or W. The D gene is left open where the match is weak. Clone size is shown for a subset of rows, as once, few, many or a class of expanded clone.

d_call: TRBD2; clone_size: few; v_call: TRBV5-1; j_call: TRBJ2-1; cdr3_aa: CASSPLAGGAEEQFF; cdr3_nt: TGCGCCAGCAGCCCACTAGCGGGAGGCGCGGAGGAGCAGTTCTTC
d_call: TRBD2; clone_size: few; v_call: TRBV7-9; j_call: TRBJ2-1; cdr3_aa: CASSLATSGAATSYNEQFF; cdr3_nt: TGTGCCAGCAGCTTAGCGACTAGCGGGGCAGCTACCTCCTACAATGAGCAGTTCTTC
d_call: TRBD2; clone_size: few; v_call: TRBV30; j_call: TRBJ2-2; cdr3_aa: CALGGSFSGELFF; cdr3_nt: TGTGCCCTGGGCGGGAGTTTCTCCGGGGAGCTGTTTTTT
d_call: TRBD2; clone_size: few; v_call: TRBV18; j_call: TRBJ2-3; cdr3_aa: CASSPPAGSTDTQYF; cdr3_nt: TGTGCCAGCTCACCACCAGCGGGAAGCACAGATACGCAGTATTTT
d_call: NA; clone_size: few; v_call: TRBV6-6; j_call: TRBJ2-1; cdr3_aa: CASSYSGTHNEQFF; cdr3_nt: TGTGCCAGCAGTTACTCGGGGACTCATAATGAGCAGTTCTTC
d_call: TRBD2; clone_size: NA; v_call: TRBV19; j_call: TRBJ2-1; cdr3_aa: CASSRLAGEIYNEQFF; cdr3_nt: TGTGCCAGTAGTAGACTAGCGGGAGAGATCTACAATGAGCAGTTCTTC
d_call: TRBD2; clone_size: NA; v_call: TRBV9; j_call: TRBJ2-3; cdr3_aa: CASSSAGGQFTDTQYF; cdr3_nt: TGTGCCAGCAGCTCAGCGGGAGGACAATTCACAGATACGCAGTATTTT
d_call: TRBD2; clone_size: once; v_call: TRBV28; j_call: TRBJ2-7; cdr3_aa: CASKPRDSGIGHYEQYF; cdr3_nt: TGTGCCAGCAAACCACGGGATAGCGGGATAGGCCACTACGAGCAGTACTTC
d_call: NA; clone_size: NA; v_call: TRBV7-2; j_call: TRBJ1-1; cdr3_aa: CASSLTGKGGNTEAFF; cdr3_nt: TGTGCCAGCAGCTTAACAGGGAAAGGGGGGAACACTGAAGCTTTCTTT
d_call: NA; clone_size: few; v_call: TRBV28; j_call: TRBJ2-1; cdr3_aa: CASSFVSGAAHEQFF; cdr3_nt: TGTGCCAGCAGTTTTGTTTCAGGGGCCGCACATGAGCAGTTCTTC
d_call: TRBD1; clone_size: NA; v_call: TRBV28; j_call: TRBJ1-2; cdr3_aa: CASVGTGGSNYGYTF; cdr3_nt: TGTGCCAGCGTCGGGACAGGGGGCTCAAACTATGGCTACACCTTC
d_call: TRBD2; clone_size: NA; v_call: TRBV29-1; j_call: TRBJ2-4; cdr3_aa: CSVELPGGIQYF; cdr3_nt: TGCAGCGTTGAATTGCCGGGGGGCATTCAGTACTTC
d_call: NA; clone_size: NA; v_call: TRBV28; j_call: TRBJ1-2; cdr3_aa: CASRLSFEGYTF; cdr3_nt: TGTGCCAGCAGACTTTCGTTCGAAGGCTACACCTTC
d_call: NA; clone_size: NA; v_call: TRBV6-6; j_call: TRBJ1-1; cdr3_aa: CASSQVTEAFF; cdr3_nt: TGTGCCAGCAGCCAGGTCACTGAAGCTTTCTTT
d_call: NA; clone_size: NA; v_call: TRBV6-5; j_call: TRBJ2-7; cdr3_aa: CASSYSRGYEQYF; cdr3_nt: TGTGCCAGCAGTTACTCTAGAGGATACGAGCAGTACTTC
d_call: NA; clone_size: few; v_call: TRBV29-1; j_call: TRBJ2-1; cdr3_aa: CSARLGVNNEQFF; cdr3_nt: TGCAGCGCCCGTTTAGGGGTTAACAATGAGCAGTTCTTC
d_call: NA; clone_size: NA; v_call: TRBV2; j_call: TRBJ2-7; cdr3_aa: CASSKQGLGYEQYF; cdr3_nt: TGTGCCAGCAGCAAGCAGGGGTTGGGGTACGAGCAGTACTTC
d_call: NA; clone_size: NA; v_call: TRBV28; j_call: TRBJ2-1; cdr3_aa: CASSYFSEQFF; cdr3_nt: TGTGCCAGCAGTTACTTTAGCGAGCAGTTCTTC
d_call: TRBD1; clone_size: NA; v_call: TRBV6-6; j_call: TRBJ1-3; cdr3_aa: CASSGTDSGNTIYF; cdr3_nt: TGTGCCAGCAGCGGGACAGACTCTGGAAACACCATATATTTT
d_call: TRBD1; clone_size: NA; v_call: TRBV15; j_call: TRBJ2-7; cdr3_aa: CATSRAPGQGGSYEQYF; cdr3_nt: TGTGCCACCAGCAGGGCTCCGGGACAGGGGGGCTCCTACGAGCAGTACTTC
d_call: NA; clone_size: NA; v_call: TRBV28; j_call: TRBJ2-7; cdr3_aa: CASQLNSYEQYF; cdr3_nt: TGTGCCAGCCAACTAAACTCCTACGAGCAGTACTTC
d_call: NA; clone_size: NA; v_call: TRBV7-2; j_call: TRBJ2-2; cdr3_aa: CASSLEAGQNTGELFF; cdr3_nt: TGTGCCAGCAGCTTAGAGGCGGGGCAAAACACCGGGGAGCTGTTTTTT
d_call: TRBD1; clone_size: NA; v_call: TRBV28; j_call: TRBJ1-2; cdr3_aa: CATRGGTGVDYGYTF; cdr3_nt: TGTGCCACCAGGGGGGGAACAGGGGTGGACTATGGCTACACCTTC
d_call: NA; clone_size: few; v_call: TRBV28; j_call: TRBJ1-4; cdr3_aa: CASRFRPATNEKLFF; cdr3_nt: TGTGCCAGCAGATTTCGCCCAGCAACTAATGAAAAACTGTTTTTT
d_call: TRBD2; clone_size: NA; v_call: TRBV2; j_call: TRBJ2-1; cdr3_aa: CATRLAMSSYNEQFF; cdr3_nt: TGTGCCACCCGACTAGCGATGAGCTCCTACAATGAGCAGTTCTTC
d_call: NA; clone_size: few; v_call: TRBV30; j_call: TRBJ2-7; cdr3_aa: CAWSVRYEQYF; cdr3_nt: TGTGCCTGGAGTGTACGGTACGAGCAGTACTTC
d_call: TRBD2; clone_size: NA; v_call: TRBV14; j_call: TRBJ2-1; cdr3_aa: CASSQAGLAATNEQFF; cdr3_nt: TGTGCCAGCAGCCAAGCCGGACTAGCGGCAACCAATGAGCAGTTCTTC
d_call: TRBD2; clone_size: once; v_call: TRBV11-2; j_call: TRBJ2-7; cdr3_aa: CASSHGLAASGEQYF; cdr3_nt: TGTGCCAGCAGCCACGGACTAGCTGCCTCGGGGGAGCAGTACTTC
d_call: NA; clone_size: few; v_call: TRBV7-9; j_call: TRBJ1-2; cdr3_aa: CASSAGTVGSDYTF; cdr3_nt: TGTGCCAGCAGCGCCGGCACCGTGGGGAGTGACTACACCTTC
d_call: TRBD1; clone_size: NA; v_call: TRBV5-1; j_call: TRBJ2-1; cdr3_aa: CASQTGQGAYNEQFF; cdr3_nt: TGCGCCAGCCAAACCGGACAGGGGGCCTACAATGAGCAGTTCTTC
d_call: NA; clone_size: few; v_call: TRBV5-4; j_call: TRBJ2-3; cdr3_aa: CASSPGGQPTDTQYF; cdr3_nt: TGTGCCAGCAGCCCAGGCGGACAGCCCACAGATACGCAGTATTTT
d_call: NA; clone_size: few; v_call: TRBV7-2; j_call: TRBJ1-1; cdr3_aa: CASRNRVDTEAFF; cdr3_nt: TGTGCCAGCAGGAACAGAGTAGATACTGAAGCTTTCTTT
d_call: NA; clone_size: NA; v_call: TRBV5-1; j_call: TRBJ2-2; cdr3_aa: CASRRQSANTGELFF; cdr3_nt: TGCGCCAGCAGGCGACAGTCCGCGAACACCGGGGAGCTGTTTTTT